This T cell receptor beta chain was documented in a study of a mutant IDH1 vaccine in newly diagnosed glioma. Overall study: Beforehand, treatment had been radiotherapy, temozolomide, or both; the majority received both.

TCRdb keeps only in-frame clones here, not all; method: immunoSEQ multiplex PCR. The sample holds over 75,000 clones, roughly 90% seen once. Concerning this clone: Its specificity is unknown.

Broader study findings: It was more than 80% of patients that developed vaccine-induced immune responses.

With 4 bases removed from V and 4 bases from J, the gap between germline ends came to 7 bases. The CDR3 covers 11 residues. CDR1 GTSNPN and CDR2 SVGIG come from the germline V gene (reference sequence). The time point denotes: baseline, week 1 (first vaccination visit). The treatment here: pre-vaccination baseline after standard-of-care therapy. The starting material was PBMCs, obtained from a glioma patient treated with radiotherapy, temozolomide or both. This TCR was recovered from a woman aged 45-60 years with glioma. The gene calls are TRBV30 and TRBJ1-1; perhaps TRBD1 as D (5 bases). CDR3 DNA: TGTGCCTGGAAGAGGGGCACTGAAGCTTTCTTT. Its translation: CAWKRGTEAFF.